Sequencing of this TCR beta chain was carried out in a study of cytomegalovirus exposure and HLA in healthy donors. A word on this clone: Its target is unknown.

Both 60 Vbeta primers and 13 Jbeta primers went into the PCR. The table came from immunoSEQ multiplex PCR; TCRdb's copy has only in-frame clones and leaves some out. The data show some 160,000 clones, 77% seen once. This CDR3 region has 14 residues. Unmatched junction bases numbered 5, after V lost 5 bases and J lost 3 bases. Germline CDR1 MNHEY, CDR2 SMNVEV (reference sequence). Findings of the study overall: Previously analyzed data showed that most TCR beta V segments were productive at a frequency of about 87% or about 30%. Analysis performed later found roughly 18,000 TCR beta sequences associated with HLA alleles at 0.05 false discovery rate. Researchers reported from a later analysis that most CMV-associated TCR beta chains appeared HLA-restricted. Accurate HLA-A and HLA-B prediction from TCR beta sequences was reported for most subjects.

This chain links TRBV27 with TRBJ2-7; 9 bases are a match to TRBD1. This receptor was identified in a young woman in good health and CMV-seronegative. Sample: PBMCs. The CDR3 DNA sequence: TGTGCCAGCAGTACCTCGGGACAGGGCTACGAGCAGTACTTC. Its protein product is CASSTSGQGYEQYF.